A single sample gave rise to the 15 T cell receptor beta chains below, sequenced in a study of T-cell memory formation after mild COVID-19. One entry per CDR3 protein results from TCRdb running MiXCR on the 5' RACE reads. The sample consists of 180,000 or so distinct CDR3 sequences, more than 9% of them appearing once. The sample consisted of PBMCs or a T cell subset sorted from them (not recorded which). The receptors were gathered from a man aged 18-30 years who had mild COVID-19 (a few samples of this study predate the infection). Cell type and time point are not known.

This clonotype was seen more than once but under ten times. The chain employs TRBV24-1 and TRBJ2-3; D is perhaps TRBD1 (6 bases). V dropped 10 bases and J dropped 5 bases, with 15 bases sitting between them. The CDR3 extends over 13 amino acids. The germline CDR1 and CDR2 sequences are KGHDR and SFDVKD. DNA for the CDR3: TGTGCCACGGGCTGGGGGCAGGGAGATACGCAGTATTTT. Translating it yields CATGWGQGDTQYF.

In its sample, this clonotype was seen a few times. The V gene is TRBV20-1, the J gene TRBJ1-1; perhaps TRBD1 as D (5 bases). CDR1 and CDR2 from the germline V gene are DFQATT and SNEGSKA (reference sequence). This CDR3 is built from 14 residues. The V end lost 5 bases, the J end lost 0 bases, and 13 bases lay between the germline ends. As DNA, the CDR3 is TGCAGTGCTCTCACCGGGGGTATGAACACTGAAGCTTTCTTT. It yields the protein CSALTGGMNTEAFF.

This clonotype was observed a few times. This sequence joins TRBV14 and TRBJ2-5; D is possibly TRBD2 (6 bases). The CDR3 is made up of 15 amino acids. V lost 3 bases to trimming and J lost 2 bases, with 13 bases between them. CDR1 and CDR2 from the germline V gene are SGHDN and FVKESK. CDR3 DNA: TGTGCCAGCAGCCAGGACCGGGACTGGCAAGAGACCCAGTACTTC. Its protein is CASSQDRDWQETQYF.

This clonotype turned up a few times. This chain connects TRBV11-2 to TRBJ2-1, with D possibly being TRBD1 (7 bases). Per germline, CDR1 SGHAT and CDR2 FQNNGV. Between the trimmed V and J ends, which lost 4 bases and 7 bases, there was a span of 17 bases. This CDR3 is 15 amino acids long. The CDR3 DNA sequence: TGTGCCAGCAGCTGGACCGCCAGGGGGGAGAATGAGCAGTTCTTC. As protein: CASSWTARGENEQFF. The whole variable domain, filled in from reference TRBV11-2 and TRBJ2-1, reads EAGVAQSPRYKIIEKRQSVAFWCNPISGHATLYWYQQILGQGPKLLIQFQNNGVVDDSQLPKDRFSAERLKGVDSTLKIQPAKLEDSAVYLCASSWTARGENEQFFGPGTRLTVL.

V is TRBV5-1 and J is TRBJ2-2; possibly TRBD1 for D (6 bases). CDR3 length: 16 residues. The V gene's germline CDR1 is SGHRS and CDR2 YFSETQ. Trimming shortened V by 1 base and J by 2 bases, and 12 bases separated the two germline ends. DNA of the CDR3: TGCGCCAGCAGCTTGAGGGGGACCACCAACACCGGGGAGCTGTTTTTT. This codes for CASSLRGTTNTGELFF.

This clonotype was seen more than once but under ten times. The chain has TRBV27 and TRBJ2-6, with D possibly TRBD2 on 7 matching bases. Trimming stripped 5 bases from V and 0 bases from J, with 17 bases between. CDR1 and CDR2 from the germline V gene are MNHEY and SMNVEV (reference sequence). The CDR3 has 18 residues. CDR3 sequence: CASSPLRGATSGANVLTF. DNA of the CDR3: TGTGCCAGCAGTCCCCTCCGGGGGGCCACCTCTGGGGCCAACGTCCTGACTTTC.

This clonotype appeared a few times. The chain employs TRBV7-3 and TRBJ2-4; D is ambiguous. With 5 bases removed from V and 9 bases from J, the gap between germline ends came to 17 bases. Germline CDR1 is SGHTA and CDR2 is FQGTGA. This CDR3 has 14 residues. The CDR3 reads CASSPNLGYGIQYF. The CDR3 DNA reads TGTGCCAGCAGCCCTAACTTGGGTTATGGCATTCAGTACTTC.

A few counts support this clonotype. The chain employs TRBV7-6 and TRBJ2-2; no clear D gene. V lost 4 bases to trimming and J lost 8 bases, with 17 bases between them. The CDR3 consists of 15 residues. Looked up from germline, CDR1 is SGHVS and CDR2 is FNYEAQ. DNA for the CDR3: TGTGCCAGCAGCTCACCCCAGACGATAGTGGGGGAGCTGTTTTTT. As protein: CASSSPQTIVGELFF.

CDR3 in DNA: TGTGCCAGCAGCGTAGAAGGACAGGGCCTCCTTGGCTACACCTTC. It specifies CASSVEGQGLLGYTF. The chain links TRBV9 to TRBJ1-2; TRBD1 matches at 8 bases. Germline V gene lookup returns CDR1 SGDLS and CDR2 YYNGEE. The trim removed 0 bases at V and 7 bases at J, leaving 8 bases unmatched. This CDR3 region has 15 residues.

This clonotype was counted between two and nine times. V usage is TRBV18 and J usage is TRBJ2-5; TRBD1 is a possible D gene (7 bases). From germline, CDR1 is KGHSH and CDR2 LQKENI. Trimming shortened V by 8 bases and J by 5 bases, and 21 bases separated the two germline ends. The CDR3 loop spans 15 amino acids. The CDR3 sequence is CASHSIGGGAETQYF. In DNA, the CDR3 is TGTGCCAGCCACTCCATCGGAGGGGGCGCGGAGACCCAGTACTTC.

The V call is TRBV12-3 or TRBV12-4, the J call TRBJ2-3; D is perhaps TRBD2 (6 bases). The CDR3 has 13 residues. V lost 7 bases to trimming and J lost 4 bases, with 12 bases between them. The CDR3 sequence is CASTYGSPDTQYF. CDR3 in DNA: TGTGCCAGCACCTACGGGAGCCCAGATACGCAGTATTTT.

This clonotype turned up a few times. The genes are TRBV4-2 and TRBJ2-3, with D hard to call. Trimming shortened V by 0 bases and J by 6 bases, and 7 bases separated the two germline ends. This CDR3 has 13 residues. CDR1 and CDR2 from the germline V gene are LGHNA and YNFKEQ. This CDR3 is CASSQDARDTQYF. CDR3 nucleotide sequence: TGTGCCAGCAGCCAAGATGCTAGGGATACGCAGTATTTT.

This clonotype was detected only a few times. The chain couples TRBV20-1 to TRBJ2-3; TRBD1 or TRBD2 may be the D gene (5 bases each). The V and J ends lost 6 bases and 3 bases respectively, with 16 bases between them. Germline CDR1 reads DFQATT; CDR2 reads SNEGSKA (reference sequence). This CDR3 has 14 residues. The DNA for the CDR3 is TGCAGTGCCCAGATCGGGACGGCAACAGATACGCAGTATTTT. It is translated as CSAQIGTATDTQYF.

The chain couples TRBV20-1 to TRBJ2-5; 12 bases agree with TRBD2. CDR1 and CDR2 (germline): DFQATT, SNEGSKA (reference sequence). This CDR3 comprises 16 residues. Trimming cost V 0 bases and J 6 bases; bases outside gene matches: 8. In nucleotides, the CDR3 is TGCAGTGCTAGAGATCCCCTAGCGGGGGGGCGTAAGACCCAGTACTTC. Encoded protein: CSARDPLAGGRKTQYF.

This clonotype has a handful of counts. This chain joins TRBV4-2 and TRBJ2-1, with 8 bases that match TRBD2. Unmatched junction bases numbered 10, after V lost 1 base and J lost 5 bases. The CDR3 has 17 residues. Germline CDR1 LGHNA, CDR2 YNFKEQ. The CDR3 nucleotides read TGTGCCAGCAGCCAAGTCCAAACTAGCGGTTGGGACAATGAGCAGTTCTTC. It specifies CASSQVQTSGWDNEQFF.